There are many counts of the clone carrying this T cell receptor beta chain. Its matching antigen is unknown. This CDR3 is built from 17 residues. The germline gives CDR1 SNHLY, CDR2 FYNNEI. Trimming at V came to 5 bases and at J to 5 bases, leaving 8 bases not matched to a gene. No patient had received any treatment before thyroid surgery. This sample is part of a study of metastatic and nonmetastatic thyroid tumors. On the study more broadly: Repertoire data that came from the blood and tumor or nodule tissue of malignant and benign thyroid patients were compared.

TCRdb reprocessed the PCR reads using MiXCR. The repertoire holds some 20,000 clones, with around 17% as singletons. The study, taken as a whole, reports: Patients with malignant thyroid tumors reportedly had significantly higher TCR beta diversity than those with benign nodules, in blood and tumor.

This TCR derives from a male donor with papillary thyroid cancer or a benign thyroid nodule (not recorded which). Some clones in this sample may be carry-over from other donors' samples. J is TRBJ2-2 and V is TRBV2; TRBD2 aligns across 13 bases. The sample taken for sequencing was blood. CDR3 sequence (DNA): TGTGCCAGCAGTCCGGGACTAGCGGGGCGGCGGACCGGGGAGCTGTTTTTT. Translating it yields CASSPGLAGRRTGELFF.